This T cell receptor (beta chain) is from a study of monozygotic twins with inflammatory bowel disease. Overall study findings and caveats: Especially where disease activity was present, IBD patients had fewer clonotypes in common with others than healthy twins did.

In regard to this clonotype: Its antigen is not known.

The UMIs carried a 6-nucleotide sample barcode, and they were added by template switching. TCRdb reworked the 5' RACE reads into one entry per CDR3 protein, no DNA. The sample has roughly 200,000 distinct CDR3 sequences. This clonotype was obtained from a human donor with ulcerative colitis or Crohn's disease, or a healthy co-twin of an affected twin (not recorded which). Sequences were obtained from blood.

The CDR3: CASSLSMGPKAFF. The chain employs TRBV27 and TRBJ1-1; with no DNA, the TCRdb D assignment of TRBD1 cannot be verified. The CDR3 totals 13 residues. Germline CDR1 is MNHEY and CDR2 is SMNVEV (reference sequence).